The rows below give T cell receptor beta chains drawn from one sample of a study of technical replicates of blood from a few donors. The assay was immunoSEQ multiplex PCR, and TCRdb's table has in-frame clones only and misses some. The sample holds some 60,000 clones, approximately 89% seen once. The sample comprised PBMCs. All receptors derive from a human donor in good health. Some clones in this sample may be carry-over from other donors' samples. Each CDR3 is given with its conserved first and last residue. D genes are given only for firm matches. The listing skips clone size in some rows; elsewhere it reads once, few, many or a size class.

j_call | d_call | clone_size | v_call | cdr3_length | cdr3_aa | cdr3_nt
TRBJ1-2 | TRBD1 | . | TRBV5-1 | 15 | CASSFSRGDVNGYTF | TGCGCCAGCAGCTTCTCCAGGGGGGATGTTAATGGCTACACCTTC
TRBJ1-2 | TRBD1 | . | TRBV11-2 | 16 | CASSLGWTGGNYGYTF | TGTGCCAGCAGCTTAGGATGGACAGGGGGCAACTATGGCTACACCTTC
TRBJ1-2 | TRBD1 | . | TRBV9 | 15 | CASSVWSGGAYGYTF | TGTGCCAGCAGCGTATGGTCAGGGGGCGCGTATGGCTACACCTTC
TRBJ1-4 | TRBD1 | . | TRBV5-1 | 13 | CASSPGQDEKLFF | TGCGCCAGCAGCCCCGGACAGGATGAAAAACTGTTTTTT
TRBJ2-1 | TRBD2 | . | TRBV4-3 | 16 | CASSQDRLIAGGEQFF | TGCGCCAGCAGCCAAGATCGGCTGATAGCGGGAGGTGAGCAGTTCTTC
TRBJ2-6 | TRBD2 | . | TRBV16 | 18 | CASSQSSAGASGANVLTF | TGTGCCAGCAGCCAATCATCTGCGGGAGCCTCTGGGGCCAACGTCCTGACTTTC
TRBJ1-2 | TRBD1 | . | TRBV6-6 | 15 | CASSYQDRVVYGYTF | TGTGCCAGCAGTTACCAGGACAGGGTCGTCTATGGCTACACCTTC
TRBJ1-1 | TRBD1 | . | TRBV7-9 | 14 | CASREGGWNTEAFF | TGTGCCAGTCGCGAAGGGGGCTGGAACACTGAAGCTTTCTTT
TRBJ1-1 | TRBD1 | . | TRBV5-1 | 15 | CASSSTGEPNTEAFF | TGCGCCAGCAGCTCTACAGGGGAACCGAACACTGAAGCTTTCTTT
TRBJ1-1 | . | . | TRBV19 | 11 | CASIRGTEAFF | TGTGCCAGTATCCGGGGAACTGAAGCTTTCTTT
TRBJ1-6 | TRBD1 | once | TRBV13 | 14 | CASSPQDRVSPLHF | TGTGCCAGCAGCCCACAGGACAGGGTCTCACCCCTCCACTTT
TRBJ1-1 | TRBD1 | . | TRBV10-2 | 15 | CASSGTDRLNTEAFF | TGCGCCAGCAGTGGCACGGACAGGTTGAACACTGAAGCTTTCTTT
TRBJ1-2 | TRBD1 | . | TRBV2 | 16 | CASQWDRGTSNYGYTF | TGTGCCAGTCAATGGGACAGGGGAACCTCTAACTATGGCTACACCTTC
TRBJ1-2 | . | . | TRBV14 | 13 | CASSQDGGDGYTF | TGTGCCAGCAGCCAAGACGGGGGGGATGGCTACACCTTC
TRBJ1-3 | . | few | TRBV6-1 | 13 | CASKTGAGNTIYF | TGTGCCAGCAAAACAGGAGCTGGAAACACCATATATTTT
TRBJ2-7 | TRBD2 | . | TRBV6-6 | 14 | CASSWGGSRNEQYF | TGTGCCAGCTCCTGGGGGGGGAGTAGGAACGAGCAGTACTTC
TRBJ1-4 | . | once | TRBV20-1 | 11 | CSAPGVEKLFF | TGCAGTGCCCCGGGGGTTGAAAAACTGTTTTTT
TRBJ2-3 | TRBD1 | . | TRBV5-4 | 16 | CASSPTGGQGTDTQYF | TGTGCCAGCAGCCCCACAGGTGGACAGGGCACAGATACGCAGTATTTT
TRBJ2-2 | TRBD1 | . | TRBV7-9 | 19 | CASSLPLDRGPSNTGELFF | TGTGCCAGCAGCTTACCCCTGGACAGGGGGCCCTCGAACACCGGGGAGCTGTTTTTT
TRBJ2-2 | . | . | TRBV27 | 14 | CAVRVGMNTGELFF | TGTGCCGTCAGGGTGGGGATGAACACCGGGGAGCTGTTTTTT
TRBJ2-4 | . | . | TRBV6-1 | 14 | CASIMDRTGGIQYF | TGTGCCAGCATTATGGACAGGACCGGGGGCATTCAGTACTTC
TRBJ1-2 | . | . | TRBV7-9 | 12 | CASSLSSAGYTF | TGTGCCAGCAGCTTATCTAGCGCTGGCTACACCTTC
TRBJ1-6 | . | . | TRBV27 | 16 | CASSTYRGKRGSPLHF | TGTGCCAGCAGTACTTACCGAGGCAAACGGGGTTCACCCCTCCACTTT
TRBJ2-3 | TRBD1 | . | TRBV6-4 | 15 | CASSDTGGSTDTQYF | TGTGCCAGCAGTGACACAGGGGGGAGCACAGATACGCAGTATTTT
TRBJ2-1 | TRBD2 | . | TRBV2 | 16 | CASRFSSGTRLNEQFF | TGTGCCAGCAGGTTCTCTAGCGGGACGCGTCTGAATGAGCAGTTCTTC
TRBJ1-2 | . | . | TRBV14 | 14 | CASSQAGDAYGYTF | TGTGCCAGCAGCCAAGCGGGGGATGCCTATGGCTACACCTTC
TRBJ2-7 | . | . | TRBV11-2 | 12 | CASSYGRFEQYF | TGTGCCAGCAGCTATGGGAGATTCGAGCAGTACTTC
TRBJ2-1 | . | . | TRBV28 | 10 | CASGIQGPVF | TGTGCCAGCGGAATACAGGGTCCTGTCTTC
TRBJ2-2 | TRBD2 | . | TRBV7-3 | 15 | CASSPLTGGRGELFF | TGTGCCAGCAGCCCCCTGACAGGCGGGAGGGGGGAGCTGTTTTTT
TRBJ2-5 | TRBD1 | . | TRBV19 | 14 | CATRGQARGETQYF | TGTGCCACCAGGGGGCAAGCGCGAGGGGAGACCCAGTACTTC
TRBJ1-6 | TRBD1 | . | TRBV5-1 | 15 | CASSRDSSYNSPLHF | TGCGCCAGCAGCCGGGACAGCTCCTATAATTCACCCCTCCACTTT
TRBJ1-4 | TRBD1 | once | TRBV7-2 | 16 | CASSKTGAGANEKLFF | TGTGCCAGCAGCAAGACAGGGGCTGGAGCTAATGAAAAACTGTTTTTT
TRBJ1-3 | TRBD1 | . | TRBV7-9 | 15 | CASNQGQASGNTIYF | TGTGCCAGCAACCAAGGACAGGCCTCTGGAAACACCATATATTTT
TRBJ2-7 | TRBD1 | . | TRBV4-3 | 15 | CASSPRGSRPYEQYF | TGCGCCAGCAGCCCCAGGGGGTCTAGACCCTACGAGCAGTACTTC
TRBJ2-3 | TRBD2 | . | TRBV4-2 | 18 | CASSQGLAGGDYTDTQYF | TGTGCCAGCAGCCAAGGACTAGCGGGAGGGGATTACACAGATACGCAGTATTTT
TRBJ2-7 | TRBD1 | . | TRBV5-6 | 13 | CASSLTGVGEQYF | TGTGCCAGCAGCTTGACAGGGGTGGGCGAGCAGTACTTC
TRBJ1-6 | TRBD1 | . | TRBV12-5 | 20 | CASGLASGTGGALGNSPLHF | TGTGCTAGTGGTTTGGCGTCAGGGACAGGGGGCGCCTTGGGGAATTCACCCCTCCACTTT
TRBJ2-1 | . | many | TRBV13 | 15 | CASSEEQESYNEQFF | TGTGCCAGCAGCGAAGAACAGGAGAGCTACAATGAGCAGTTCTTC
TRBJ1-5 | . | . | TRBV2 | 15 | CASSENSQGSQPQHF | TGTGCCAGCAGTGAAAACTCACAGGGTTCCCAGCCCCAGCATTTT
TRBJ1-4 | TRBD1 | . | TRBV5-4 | 16 | CASSRDRGLLGEKLFF | TGTGCCAGCAGCCGGGACAGGGGTTTATTGGGTGAAAAACTGTTTTTT